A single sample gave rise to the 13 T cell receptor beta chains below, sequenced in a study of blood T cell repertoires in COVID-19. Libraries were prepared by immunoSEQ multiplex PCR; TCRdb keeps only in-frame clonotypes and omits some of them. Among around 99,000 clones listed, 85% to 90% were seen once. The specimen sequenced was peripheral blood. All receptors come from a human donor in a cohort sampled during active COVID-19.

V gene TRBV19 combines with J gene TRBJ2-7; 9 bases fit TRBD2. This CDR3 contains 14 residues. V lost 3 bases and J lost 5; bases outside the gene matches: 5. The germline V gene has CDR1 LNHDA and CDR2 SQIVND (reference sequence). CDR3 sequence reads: CASSMGLASNEQYF. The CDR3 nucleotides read TGTGCCAGTAGTATGGGACTAGCCTCAAACGAGCAGTACTTC.

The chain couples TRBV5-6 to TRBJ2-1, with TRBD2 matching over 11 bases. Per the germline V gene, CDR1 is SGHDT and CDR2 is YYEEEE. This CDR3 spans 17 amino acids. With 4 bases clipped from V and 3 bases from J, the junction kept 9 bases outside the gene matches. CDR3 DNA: TGTGCCAGCAGCCCGAGACGGCTAGCGGGGGGCTACAATGAGCAGTTCTTC. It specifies CASSPRRLAGGYNEQFF.

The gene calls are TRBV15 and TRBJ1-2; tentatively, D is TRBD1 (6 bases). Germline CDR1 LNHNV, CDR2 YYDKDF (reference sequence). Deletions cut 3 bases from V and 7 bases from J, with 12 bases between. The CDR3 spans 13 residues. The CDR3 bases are TGTGCCACCAGCAGGGAGACAGGCGGTGGCTACACCTTC. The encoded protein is CATSRETGGGYTF.

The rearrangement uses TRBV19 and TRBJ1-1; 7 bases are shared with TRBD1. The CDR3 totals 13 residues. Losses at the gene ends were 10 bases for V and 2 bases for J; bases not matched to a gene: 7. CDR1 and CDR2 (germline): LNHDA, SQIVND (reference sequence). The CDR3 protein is CATRDRKNTEAFF. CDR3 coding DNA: TGTGCCACCAGGGACAGAAAAAACACTGAAGCTTTCTTT.

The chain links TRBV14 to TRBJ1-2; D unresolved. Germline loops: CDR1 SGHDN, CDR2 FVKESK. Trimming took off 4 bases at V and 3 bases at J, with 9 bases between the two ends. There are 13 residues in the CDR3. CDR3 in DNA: TGTGCCAGCAGCCCGAAGCGTTACTATGGCTACACCTTC. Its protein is CASSPKRYYGYTF.

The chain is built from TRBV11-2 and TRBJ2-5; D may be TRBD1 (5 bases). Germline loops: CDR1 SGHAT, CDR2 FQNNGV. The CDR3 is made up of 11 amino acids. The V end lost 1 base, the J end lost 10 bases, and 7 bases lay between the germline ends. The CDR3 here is CASSLGGIQYF. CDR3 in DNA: TGTGCCAGCAGCTTAGGGGGCATCCAGTACTTC.

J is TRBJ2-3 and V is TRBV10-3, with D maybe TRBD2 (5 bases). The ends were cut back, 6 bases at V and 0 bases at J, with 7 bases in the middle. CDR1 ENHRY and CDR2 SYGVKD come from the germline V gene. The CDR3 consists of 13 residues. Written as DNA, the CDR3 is TGTGCCATCAGCGGCGGGAGCACAGATACGCAGTATTTT. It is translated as CAISGGSTDTQYF.

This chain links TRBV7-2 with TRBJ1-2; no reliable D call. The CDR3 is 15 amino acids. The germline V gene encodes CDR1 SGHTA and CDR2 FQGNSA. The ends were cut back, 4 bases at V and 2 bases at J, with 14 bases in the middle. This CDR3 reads CASSSPATFNYGYTF. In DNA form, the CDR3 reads TGTGCCAGCAGCTCTCCCGCGACATTCAACTATGGCTACACCTTC.

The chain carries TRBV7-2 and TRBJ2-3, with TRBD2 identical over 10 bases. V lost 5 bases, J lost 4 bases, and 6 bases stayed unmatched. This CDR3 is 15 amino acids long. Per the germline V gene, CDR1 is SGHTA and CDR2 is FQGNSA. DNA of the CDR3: TGTGCCAGCAGCGTAAGCGGGGGGGACTCAGATACGCAGTATTTT. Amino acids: CASSVSGGDSDTQYF.

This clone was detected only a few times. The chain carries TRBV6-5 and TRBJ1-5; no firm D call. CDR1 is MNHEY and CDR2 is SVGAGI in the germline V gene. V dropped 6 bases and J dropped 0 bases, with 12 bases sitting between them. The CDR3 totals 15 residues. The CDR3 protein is CASRALSVSNQPQHF. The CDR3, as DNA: TGTGCCAGCAGAGCCCTATCTGTTAGCAATCAGCCCCAGCATTTT.

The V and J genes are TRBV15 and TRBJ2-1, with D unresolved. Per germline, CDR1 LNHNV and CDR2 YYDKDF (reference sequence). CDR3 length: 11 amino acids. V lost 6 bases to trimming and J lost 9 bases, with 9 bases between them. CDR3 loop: CATRAVAEQFF. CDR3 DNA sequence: TGTGCCACCAGGGCCGTTGCTGAGCAGTTCTTC.

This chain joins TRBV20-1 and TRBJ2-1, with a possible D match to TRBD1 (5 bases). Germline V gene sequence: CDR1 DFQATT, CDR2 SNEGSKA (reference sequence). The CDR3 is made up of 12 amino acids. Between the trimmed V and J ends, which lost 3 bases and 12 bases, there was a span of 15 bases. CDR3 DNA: TGCAGTGCTAGTTCCCCGACAGTCGGGCAGTTCTTC. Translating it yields CSASSPTVGQFF.

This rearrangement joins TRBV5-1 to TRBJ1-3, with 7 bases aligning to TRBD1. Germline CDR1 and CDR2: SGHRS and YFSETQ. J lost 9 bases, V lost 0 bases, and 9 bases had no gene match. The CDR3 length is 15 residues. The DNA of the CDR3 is TGCGCCAGCAGCTTGGCCCCAGGGGGGTTAAGCACCATATATTTT. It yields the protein CASSLAPGGLSTIYF.